The clone carrying this T cell receptor (beta chain) appeared a few times. CDR1 MDHEN and CDR2 SYDVKM come from the germline V gene. After removal of 3 bases from V and 4 bases from J, the junction contained 9 bases not matched to a gene. This CDR3 spans 18 amino acids. Sequenced by immunoSEQ multiplex PCR; TCRdb stores in-frame clones only, minus some. Of about 1.1 million clones listed, roughly 77% were seen once; the top ten hold 0.89%. The data stem from a study of shared clonotypes between healthy human individuals. Study donors comprised healthy, HIV-negative adults devoid of recent acute infection or vaccination. Both subsets, CD45RA+ naive and CD45RA-negative memory, were split from the CD4+ cells.

This rearrangement joins TRBV28 to TRBJ2-5; 15 bases fit TRBD2. The sample was memory CD4+ T cells from PBMCs. The subset: CD45RA-negative fraction. The origin of this receptor is a young man in good health. Some clones in this sample may be carry-over from other donors' samples. In DNA, the CDR3 is TGTGCCAGCAGTTTTGGACTAGCGGGAGGGCCGTTGAGAGAGACCCAGTACTTC. Translated: CASSFGLAGGPLRETQYF.